A selection of T cell receptor beta chains follows, all from one sample in a study of blood T cell repertoires in COVID-19. The table came from immunoSEQ multiplex PCR; TCRdb's copy has only in-frame clones and leaves some out. The sample shows a few hundred thousand clones, approximately 90% of them seen only once. The sample consisted of peripheral blood. These receptors came from a woman aged 50 to 60 with COVID-19, enrolled during active disease. CDR3s include the opening cysteine and the closing phenylalanine or tryptophan. D genes are given only for firm matches. A clone size is listed for some rows: how often the clone was seen (once, few, many), or a class if it is expanded.

TRBV7-9,-,TRBJ1-4,TRBD1,TGTGCCAGCAGCCGTGGGACAGGTGGTGTCCCTAATGAAAAACTGTTTTTT,CASSRGTGGVPNEKLFF
TRBV5-6,-,TRBJ2-7,TRBD1,TGTGCCAGCAGCTTGTGGGGGACAGGCGGGATGTTTGGCTACGAGCAGTACTTC,CASSLWGTGGMFGYEQYF
TRBV25-1,-,TRBJ1-6,-,TGTGCCAGCAGCCTTGGGGAGGTCCTCCACTTT,CASSLGEVLHF
TRBV3-1/TRBV3-2,-,TRBJ1-4,TRBD1,TGTGCCAGCAGCAGGGGGCCAGTAGAAAAACTGTTTTTT,CASSRGPVEKLFF
TRBV5-8,-,TRBJ2-6,-,TGTGCCAGCAGCCCAGGGGTTCCTGGGGCCAACGTCCTGACTTTC,CASSPGVPGANVLTF
TRBV30,-,TRBJ2-2,-,TGTGCCTGGAGTTTAGGGCAGGGGATCACCGGGGAGCTGTTTTTT,CAWSLGQGITGELFF
TRBV3-1/TRBV3-2,-,TRBJ2-1,TRBD2,TGTGCCAGCAGCCGTCTAGCGGGACCGAGCTCCTACAATGAGCAGTTCTTC,CASSRLAGPSSYNEQFF
TRBV6-5,-,TRBJ2-1,-,TGTGCCAGCACCTTGAGCTCCTACAATGAGCAGTTCTTC,CASTLSSYNEQFF
TRBV25-1,-,TRBJ2-7,-,TGTGCCAGCAGTGACCCGCACGGACACTCCTACGAGCAGTACTTC,CASSDPHGHSYEQYF
TRBV11-2,-,TRBJ2-2,-,TGTGCCAGCAGCCTGACCGGGAAGAAGAACACCGGGGAGCTGTTTTTT,CASSLTGKKNTGELFF
TRBV5-4,-,TRBJ1-4,-,TGTGCCAGCAGCTTACAGGGCCTCAATGAAAAACTGTTTTTT,CASSLQGLNEKLFF
TRBV18,-,TRBJ1-1,-,TGTGCCAGCTCACCTCCGGGCGGGAGGGGGACTGAAGCTTTCTTT,CASSPPGGRGTEAFF
TRBV5-6,-,TRBJ1-5,-,TGTGCCAGCAGATCGGGTCCCCAGGGGAATCAGCCCCAGCATTTT,CASRSGPQGNQPQHF
TRBV5-1,-,TRBJ2-7,-,TGCGCCAGCAGCTTGAGGCAGGGGTCCTACGAGCAGTACTTC,CASSLRQGSYEQYF
TRBV5-6,-,TRBJ2-1,-,TGTGCCAGCAGCTTGGACAGTAATTACAATGAGCAGTTCTTC,CASSLDSNYNEQFF
TRBV3-1/TRBV3-2,-,TRBJ2-1,TRBD2,TGTGCCAGCAGCCAAAACGAAGCGGGAGGTCCGAGGGAGCAGTTCTTC,CASSQNEAGGPREQFF
TRBV19,once,TRBJ2-7,-,TGTGCCAGTAGTCGCTTCCTATCCGAGGAGGGCTACGAGCAGTACTTC,CASSRFLSEEGYEQYF
TRBV25-1,-,TRBJ1-4,-,TGTGCCAGCAGCCCCTCCGGGATATTAAGTGAAAAACTGTTTTTT,CASSPSGILSEKLFF
TRBV6-5,-,TRBJ1-2,-,TGTGCCAGCCGGAGAGGGATGGGCTACACCTTC,CASRRGMGYTF
TRBV9,-,TRBJ2-2,TRBD2,TGTGCCAGCAGCGTAAGGGGAGGGACCGGGGAGCTGTTTTTT,CASSVRGGTGELFF
TRBV24-1,few,TRBJ1-1,-,TGTGCCACCAGTGACCCCATCTCGGGAGCTTTCTTT,CATSDPISGAFF
TRBV5-4,-,TRBJ2-5,TRBD2,TGTGCCAGCGAAACTAGCGGGAGGGGGTACCAAGAGACCCAGTACTTC,CASETSGRGYQETQYF
TRBV2,-,TRBJ2-3,TRBD2,TGTGCCACCTCCCAGGGACTAGCGGCCACAGATACGCAGTATTTT,CATSQGLAATDTQYF
TRBV27,-,TRBJ2-2,TRBD2,TGTGCCAGTAGAAACAGGGGACTAGCGGGATATCACGGGGAGCTGTTTTTT,CASRNRGLAGYHGELFF
TRBV4-2,few,TRBJ1-6,-,TGTGCCAGCAGCCCCGAGACAGGAAATTCACCCCTCCACTTT,CASSPETGNSPLHF
TRBV13,-,TRBJ2-2,-,TGTGCCAGCAGCTTAGGAGGGACTGGGTACGCGAACACCGGGGAGCTGTTTTTT,CASSLGGTGYANTGELFF
TRBV27,-,TRBJ2-1,TRBD2,TGTGCCAGCAGGGAGGTTAGCGGGCTCCTTGATGAGCAGTTCTTC,CASREVSGLLDEQFF
TRBV11-3,-,TRBJ2-5,TRBD2,TGTGCCAGCAGCTTAGGGGCTAGCGGCCAAGAGACCCAGTACTTC,CASSLGASGQETQYF
TRBV3-1/TRBV3-2,-,TRBJ1-1,-,TGTGCCAGCAGCCAACCCAGGGCGACTGAAGCTTTCTTT,CASSQPRATEAFF
TRBV18,-,TRBJ2-1,TRBD2,TGTGCCAGCTCACCCCTGGGGGCTAGCGGGAGGGCCTACAATGAGCAGTTCTTC,CASSPLGASGRAYNEQFF
TRBV18,once,TRBJ1-6,-,TGTGCCAGCTCAATGGGGGGTCTTTCACCCCTCCACTTT,CASSMGGLSPLHF
TRBV18,-,TRBJ1-1,TRBD1,TGTGCCAGCTCACCAGAGGGGGCGGCAAGTAAGAAGGAAGCTTTCTTT,CASSPEGAASKKEAFF
TRBV3-1/TRBV3-2,-,TRBJ1-4,-,TGTGCCAGCAGCCAAGACACAACTAATGAAAAACTGTTTTTT,CASSQDTTNEKLFF
TRBV5-4,once,TRBJ2-7,TRBD2,TGTGCCAGCAGTCCCCGGGGGGGAACCTACGAGCAGTACTTC,CASSPRGGTYEQYF
TRBV5-6,-,TRBJ2-1,-,TGTGCCAGCAGCTTGGGAATAGCACCCAGGAGGAATGAGCAGTTCTTC,CASSLGIAPRRNEQFF
TRBV4-1,once,TRBJ2-2,TRBD2,TGCGCCAGCAGCCTTGGGGCTAGCGGGACCGGGGAGCTGTTTTTT,CASSLGASGTGELFF
TRBV5-1,medium-sized,TRBJ2-1,TRBD1,TGCGCCAGCAGCTTGGGGGACAGCAATGAGCAGTTCTTC,CASSLGDSNEQFF
TRBV5-1,-,TRBJ2-2,-,TGCGCCAGCAGCTTTGGACGCTCGGACTCCTCCGGCGGGGAGCTGTTTTTT,CASSFGRSDSSGGELFF
TRBV15,-,TRBJ2-5,TRBD2,TGTGCCACCAGCAGAGATCCCTTAGCTAGCGGGAGTCGGGAGACCCAGTACTTC,CATSRDPLASGSRETQYF
TRBV14,-,TRBJ2-7,-,TGTGCCAGCAGCCCAGAAGGGGTTTTGTCCTACGAGCAGTACTTC,CASSPEGVLSYEQYF
TRBV19,once,TRBJ2-7,TRBD1,TGTGCCAGTAGTAGAACAGGGGTGGCCTACGAGCAGTACTTC,CASSRTGVAYEQYF
TRBV7-9,medium-sized,TRBJ1-1,TRBD1,TGTGCCAGCAGCTCCAGGACAGGGGAAACTGAAGCTTTCTTT,CASSSRTGETEAFF
TRBV7-6,-,TRBJ2-1,-,TGTGCCAGCAGCTTAGCCTTGAACTACGAATACAATGAGCAGTTCTTC,CASSLALNYEYNEQFF
TRBV27,-,TRBJ1-2,-,TGTGCCAGCAGTTTATCGACAAGGGGCCTCTTAGGCTACACCTTC,CASSLSTRGLLGYTF
TRBV12-3/TRBV12-4,-,TRBJ2-1,-,TGTGCCAGCACGGACACTGATTACAATGAGCAGTTCTTC,CASTDTDYNEQFF
TRBV24-1,-,TRBJ2-7,TRBD1,TGTGCCACCAGTGATTTTGAGACAGGGGGTACGAATGAGCAGTACTTC,CATSDFETGGTNEQYF
TRBV3-1/TRBV3-2,-,TRBJ1-1,TRBD1,TGTGCCAGCGGCTTGGGACAGGGAAACACTGAAGCTTTCTTT,CASGLGQGNTEAFF
TRBV6-2/TRBV6-3,-,TRBJ1-2,-,TGTGCCAGCAGTCGAACAGGAGCCTATCTCCCCTACACCTTC,CASSRTGAYLPYTF
TRBV7-6,-,TRBJ2-1,TRBD2,TGTGCCAGCAGCCTGGGACTAGCGGGAAGGGTATCCTACAATGAGCAGTTCTTC,CASSLGLAGRVSYNEQFF
TRBV5-4,-,TRBJ1-6,TRBD1,TGTGCCAGCACCACGGGGGACAGGGGATCCAATTCACCCCTCCACTTT,CASTTGDRGSNSPLHF
TRBV27,-,TRBJ1-2,-,TGTGCCAGCAGTTTATATAGCTCCAGGGCTAACTATGGCTACACCTTC,CASSLYSSRANYGYTF
TRBV5-1,-,TRBJ2-1,-,TGCGCCAGCAGCGCGGAAACAGGGAAGCAGTTCTTC,CASSAETGKQFF
TRBV29-1,-,TRBJ1-4,-,TGCAGCGTAGGGGAAAGGACTAATGAAAAACTGTTTTTT,CSVGERTNEKLFF
TRBV7-9,-,TRBJ2-6,-,TGTGCCAGCAGCTTGACAGGAAGCTCTGGGGCCAACGTCCTGACTTTC,CASSLTGSSGANVLTF
TRBV7-9,-,TRBJ1-1,TRBD1,TGTGCCAGCAGCTTAAAAGGACAGGGGAACACTGAAGCTTTCTTT,CASSLKGQGNTEAFF
TRBV7-7,-,TRBJ2-7,-,TGTGCCAGCAGCGCCACAGGGTTATACGAGCAGTACTTC,CASSATGLYEQYF
TRBV12-3/TRBV12-4,-,TRBJ1-2,-,TGTGCCAGCAGTTTGCGGGAAGCCTATGGCTACACCTTC,CASSLREAYGYTF
TRBV18,-,TRBJ2-2,TRBD2,TGTGCCAGCTCACCAGTATCCAGCGGGATGGGCGGGGAGCTGTTTTTT,CASSPVSSGMGGELFF
TRBV19,-,TRBJ1-1,-,TGTGCCAGTAGTATAGATGAGGGTATGATGACTGAAGCTTTCTTT,CASSIDEGMMTEAFF
TRBV11-3,-,TRBJ2-1,TRBD1,TGTGCCAGCAGCTTAAGGAGCGGACAGGGAATTGCGTACAATGAGCAGTTCTTC,CASSLRSGQGIAYNEQFF